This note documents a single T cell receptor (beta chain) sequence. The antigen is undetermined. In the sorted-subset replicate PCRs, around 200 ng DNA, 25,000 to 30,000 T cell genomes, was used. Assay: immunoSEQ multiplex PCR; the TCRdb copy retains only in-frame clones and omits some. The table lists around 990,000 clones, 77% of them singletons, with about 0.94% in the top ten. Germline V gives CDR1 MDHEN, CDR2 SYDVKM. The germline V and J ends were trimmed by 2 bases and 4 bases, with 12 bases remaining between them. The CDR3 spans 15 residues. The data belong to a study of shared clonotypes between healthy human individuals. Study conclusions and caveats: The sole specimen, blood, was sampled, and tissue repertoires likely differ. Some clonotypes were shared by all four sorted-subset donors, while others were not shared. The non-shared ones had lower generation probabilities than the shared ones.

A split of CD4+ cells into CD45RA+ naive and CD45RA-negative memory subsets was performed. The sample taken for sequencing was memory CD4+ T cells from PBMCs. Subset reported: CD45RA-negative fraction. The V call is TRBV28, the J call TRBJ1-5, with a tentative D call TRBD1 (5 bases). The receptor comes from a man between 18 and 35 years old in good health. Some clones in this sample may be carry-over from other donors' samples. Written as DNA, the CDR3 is TGTGCCAGCAGTTTAATCAGGGATAGTAATCAGCCCCAGCATTTT. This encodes CASSLIRDSNQPQHF.